This section outlines one T cell receptor beta chain sequence together with its context. This clone turned up a few times. Its antigen remains undetermined. Per-nucleotide qualities are absent, and no much larger clonotype sits a single base away. Donors formed part of the validation cohort, which comprised about 130 subjects and was distinct from the first cohort of under 750 subjects. The method was the immunoSEQ multiplex PCR assay. As for how the authors treated the data: A statistical classification framework was built to diagnose cytomegalovirus status from the catalog of TCR beta chain sequences. This is the immuneACCESS table as TCRdb keeps it, with only in-frame sequences that have V and J called. A part of the clones is gone; compared with another copy, unresolved V genes explain less than half, and the rest is unexplained. V, J and clone size are taken as reported in that table, and D and trimming were inferred from the DNA itself. The sample table shows 140,000 or so clones, and about 91% are seen once. The ten largest clones take up about 10% of the sample.

This sample was taken from a study of cytomegalovirus exposure and HLA in healthy donors (dated by TCRdb to 2016 to 2017). Regarding the complete study: The roughly 670 repertoires of the first cohort and the 120 validation repertoires were produced on the same platform, according to a later analysis. To predict cytomegalovirus infection status, the study brought together high-throughput TCR immunosequencing, statistical association of individual TCRs with disease status, and machine learning. Along with the approximately 670-subject first cohort, a separate validation cohort of around 110 different subjects was used. The study aimed to test whether signatures of past pathogen exposure could be identified by cataloging public T cell receptors.

What the study reported, not specific to this receptor: The classifier was reported to diagnose cytomegalovirus status with high specificity and sensitivity in both the original and validation cohorts. Of the cluster scores, 85% to 95% were above 0 in a later analysis, which found that TCRs clustered in the first cohort also tended to co-occur in the 120 or so validation repertoires. The authors suggested that the approach could potentially be generalized to other disease states and immunological phenotypes. In vitro tests confirmed that a few of the cytomegalovirus-associated TCR beta chains recognize cytomegalovirus antigens. Most TCR sequences were observed very rarely across donors, whereas some public TCRs were present in many individuals. A total of roughly 160 TCR beta chains were listed by the study as associated with cytomegalovirus. The validation cohort had no HLA typing available for a later analysis, so co-occurrence within that cohort was assessed over all 130 or so repertoires.

The CDR3, from cysteine to phenylalanine, totals 15 residues. Only the CDR3 region is kept as DNA, spanning 45 bases read in frame from base 1. CDR1 is given as MNHEY and CDR2 as SVGAGI, both from the germline V gene. V sheds 0 bases and J sheds 3 bases, leaving 9 bases between their ends. The rearrangement joined TRBV6-5 to TRBJ2-1; TRBD1 is a weak D gene call, 6 bases matching. The sample consisted of PBMCs. The source of this sequence is a woman aged 18-35 years in good health and CMV-seropositive. Read as DNA, the sequence is TGTGCCAGCAGTTACTCCGCAGGGGTCTACAATGAGCAGTTCTTC. Translated, it reads CASSYSAGVYNEQFF.